The 7 T cell receptor beta chains presented below share a single source sample, sequenced in a study of cytomegalovirus exposure and HLA in healthy donors. With 60 Vbeta and 13 Jbeta primers, the PCR was carried out. The data were produced by immunoSEQ multiplex PCR, yet TCRdb's version contains in-frame clones alone and is incomplete. The data contain about 130,000 clones, roughly 81% of them singletons. Sequenced sample: PBMCs. The receptors were gathered from a woman in her thirties in good health and CMV-seronegative.

The chain has TRBV11-3 and TRBJ1-2, with D possibly TRBD1 on 6 matching bases. V was trimmed by 5 bases and J by 7 bases, leaving 20 bases between them. Germline V gene lookup returns CDR1 SGHNT and CDR2 YENEEA. The CDR3 runs to 15 residues. The CDR3: CASSRSGTPERGYTF. The CDR3 bases are TGTGCCAGCAGCCGTTCCGGGACACCGGAGCGTGGCTACACCTTC.

The V and J genes are TRBV2 and TRBJ2-3, with TRBD2 identical over 12 bases. The germline V gene encodes CDR1 SNHLY and CDR2 FYNNEI. Losses at the gene ends were 6 bases for V and 1 base for J; bases not matched to a gene: 5. The CDR3 spans 16 residues. CDR3 nucleotide sequence: TGTGCCAGCAGGAGCCGACTAGCGGGGGGCACAGATACGCAGTATTTT. It codes for CASRSRLAGGTDTQYF.

This chain uses TRBV11-3 with TRBJ1-3; TRBD1 is a possible D gene (6 bases). Germline V CDR1 and CDR2: SGHNT, YENEEA. This CDR3 has 16 amino acids. V lost 4 bases, J lost 4 bases, and 17 bases lay in between. This CDR3 is CASSSIIGTRGNTIYF. CDR3 nucleotide sequence: TGTGCCAGCAGCTCAATAATCGGGACACGGGGAAACACCATATATTTT.

J is TRBJ1-3 and V is TRBV6-5; D remains ambiguous. V shed 6 bases and J shed 0 bases, with 12 bases lying between them. The CDR3 contains 15 residues. Germline-derived CDR1 and CDR2 are MNHEY and SVGAGI. CDR3 DNA: TGTGCCAGCAGCTTCTCCGTTGTCTCTGGAAACACCATATATTTT. It encodes CASSFSVVSGNTIYF.

This clone was observed a single time. This rearrangement joins TRBV5-1 to TRBJ2-1, with 14 positions matching TRBD2. Losses at the gene ends were 3 bases for V and 8 bases for J; bases not matched to a gene: 10. The CDR3 length is 17 residues. Germline assignment: CDR1 SGHRS and CDR2 YFSETQ. In nucleotides, the CDR3 is TGCGCCAGCAGCTACTCCGGGACTAGCGGGAGAGGCGATGAGCAGTTCTTC. Translation gives CASSYSGTSGRGDEQFF.

The V call is TRBV9, the J call TRBJ2-5, with D unresolved. Trimming removed 2 bases at V and 4 bases at J, with 9 bases between. Germline loops: CDR1 SGDLS, CDR2 YYNGEE. This CDR3 spans 13 amino acids. CDR3 residues: CASSVQDGETQYF. CDR3 nucleotide sequence: TGTGCCAGCAGCGTCCAGGATGGAGAGACCCAGTACTTC.

This clone has just a few counts. The rearrangement joins TRBV7-9 to TRBJ2-1; D is possibly TRBD1 (6 bases). Germline CDR1 and CDR2: SEHNR and FQNEAQ (reference sequence). There are 15 residues in the CDR3. V shed 3 bases and J shed 4 bases, with 13 bases lying between them. The CDR3 DNA reads TGTGCCAGCAGCTTGACGGGACAACTATACAATGAGCAGTTCTTC. Protein: CASSLTGQLYNEQFF. Looking up the rest from reference TRBV7-9 and TRBJ2-1 gives the full variable domain: DTGVSQNPRHKITKRGQNVTFRCDPISEHNRLYWYRQTLGQGPEFLTYFQNEAQLEKSRLLSDRFSAERPKGSFSTLEIQRTEQGDSAMYLCASSLTGQLYNEQFFGPGTRLTVL.